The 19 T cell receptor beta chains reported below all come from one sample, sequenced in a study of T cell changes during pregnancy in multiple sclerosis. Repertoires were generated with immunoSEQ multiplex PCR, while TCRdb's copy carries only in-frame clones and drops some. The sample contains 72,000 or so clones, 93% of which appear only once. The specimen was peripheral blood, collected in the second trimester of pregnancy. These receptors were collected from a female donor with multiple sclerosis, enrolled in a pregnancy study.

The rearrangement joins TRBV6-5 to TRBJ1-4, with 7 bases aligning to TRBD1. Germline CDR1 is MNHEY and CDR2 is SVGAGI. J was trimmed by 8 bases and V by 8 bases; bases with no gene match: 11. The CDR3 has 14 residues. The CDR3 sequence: CASRTGVTLEKLFF. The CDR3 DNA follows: TGTGCCAGCCGCACAGGGGTGACCTTGGAAAAACTGTTTTTT.

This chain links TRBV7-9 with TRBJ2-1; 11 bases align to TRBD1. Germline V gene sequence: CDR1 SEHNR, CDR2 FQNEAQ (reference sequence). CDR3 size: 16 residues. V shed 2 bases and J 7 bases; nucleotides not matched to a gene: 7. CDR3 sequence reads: CASSLSAGTGGNEQFF. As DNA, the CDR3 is TGTGCCAGCAGCTTATCCGCCGGGACAGGGGGAAATGAGCAGTTCTTC.

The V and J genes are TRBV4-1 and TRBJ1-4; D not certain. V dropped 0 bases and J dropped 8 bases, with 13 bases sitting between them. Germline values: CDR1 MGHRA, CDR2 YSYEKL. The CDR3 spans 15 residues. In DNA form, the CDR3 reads TGCGCCAGCAGCCAAGATCCCAACCCACAGGAAAAACTGTTTTTT. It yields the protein CASSQDPNPQEKLFF.

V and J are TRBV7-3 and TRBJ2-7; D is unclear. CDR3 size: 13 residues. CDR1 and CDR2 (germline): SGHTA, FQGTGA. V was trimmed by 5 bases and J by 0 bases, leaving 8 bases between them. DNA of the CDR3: TGTGCCAGCAGCATCGACAACTCCTACGAGCAGTACTTC. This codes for CASSIDNSYEQYF.

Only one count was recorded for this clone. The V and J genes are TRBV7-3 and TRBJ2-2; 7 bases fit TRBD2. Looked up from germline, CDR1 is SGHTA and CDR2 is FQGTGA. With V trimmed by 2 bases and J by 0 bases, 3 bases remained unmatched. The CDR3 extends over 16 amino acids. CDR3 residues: CASSLVAGANTGELFF. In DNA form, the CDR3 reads TGTGCCAGCAGCTTAGTGGCGGGGGCGAACACCGGGGAGCTGTTTTTT.

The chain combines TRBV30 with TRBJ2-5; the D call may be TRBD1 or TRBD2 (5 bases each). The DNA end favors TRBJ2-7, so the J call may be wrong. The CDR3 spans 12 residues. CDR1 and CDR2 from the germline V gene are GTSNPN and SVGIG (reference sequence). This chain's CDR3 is CAWRVGAYEQYF. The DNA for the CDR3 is TGTGCCTGGAGGGTGGGGGCCTACGAGCAGTACTTC.

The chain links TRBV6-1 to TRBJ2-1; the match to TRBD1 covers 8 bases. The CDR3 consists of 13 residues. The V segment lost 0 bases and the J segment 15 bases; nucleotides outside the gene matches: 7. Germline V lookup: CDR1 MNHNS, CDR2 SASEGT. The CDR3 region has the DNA TGTGCCAGCAGTGAAGCGCTTTCACAGGGGGGGTTCTTC. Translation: CASSEALSQGGFF.

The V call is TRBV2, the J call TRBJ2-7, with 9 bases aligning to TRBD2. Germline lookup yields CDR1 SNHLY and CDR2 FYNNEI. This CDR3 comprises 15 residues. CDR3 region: CAQGGGGRSLYEQYF. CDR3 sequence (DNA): TGTGCGCAAGGCGGGGGGGGACGGAGTCTCTACGAGCAGTACTTC.

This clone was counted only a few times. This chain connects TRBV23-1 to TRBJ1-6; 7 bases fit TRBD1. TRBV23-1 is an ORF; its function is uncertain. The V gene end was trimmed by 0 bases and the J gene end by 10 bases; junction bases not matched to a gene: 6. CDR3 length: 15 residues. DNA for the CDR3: TGCGCCAGCAGTCAATCGCCAGGGGGGCCCTCACCCCTCCACTTT. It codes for CASSQSPGGPSPLHF.

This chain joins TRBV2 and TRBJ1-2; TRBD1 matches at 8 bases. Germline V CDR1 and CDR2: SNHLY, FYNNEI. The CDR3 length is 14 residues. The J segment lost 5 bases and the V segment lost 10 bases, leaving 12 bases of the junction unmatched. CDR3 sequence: CATRQGTQSYGYTF. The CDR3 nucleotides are TGTGCCACCAGACAGGGGACCCAAAGTTATGGCTACACCTTC.

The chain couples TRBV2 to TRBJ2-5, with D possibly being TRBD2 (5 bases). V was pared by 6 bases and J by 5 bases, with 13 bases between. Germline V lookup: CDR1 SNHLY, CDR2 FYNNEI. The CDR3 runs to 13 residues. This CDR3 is CASSLALGETQYF. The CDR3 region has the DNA TGTGCCAGCAGCCTAGCATTGGGGGAGACCCAGTACTTC.

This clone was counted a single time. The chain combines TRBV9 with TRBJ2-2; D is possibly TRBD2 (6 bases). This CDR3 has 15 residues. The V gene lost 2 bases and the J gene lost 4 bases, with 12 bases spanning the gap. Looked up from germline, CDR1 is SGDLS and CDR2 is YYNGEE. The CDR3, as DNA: TGTGCCAGCAGCGTCGGGAGTGGTTTCACCGGGGAGCTGTTTTTT. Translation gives CASSVGSGFTGELFF.

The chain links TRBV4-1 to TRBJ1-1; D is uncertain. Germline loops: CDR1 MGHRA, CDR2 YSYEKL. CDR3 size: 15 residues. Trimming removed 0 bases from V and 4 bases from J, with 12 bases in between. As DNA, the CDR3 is TGCGCCAGCAGCCAAGAATGGTCGAGGGCCACTGAAGCTTTCTTT. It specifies CASSQEWSRATEAFF.

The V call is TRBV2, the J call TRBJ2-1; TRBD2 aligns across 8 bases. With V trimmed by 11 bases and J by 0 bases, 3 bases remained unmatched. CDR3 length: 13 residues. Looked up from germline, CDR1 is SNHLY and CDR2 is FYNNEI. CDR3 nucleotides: TGTGCCCGAAGCGGGAGCTCCTACAATGAGCAGTTCTTC. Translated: CARSGSSYNEQFF.

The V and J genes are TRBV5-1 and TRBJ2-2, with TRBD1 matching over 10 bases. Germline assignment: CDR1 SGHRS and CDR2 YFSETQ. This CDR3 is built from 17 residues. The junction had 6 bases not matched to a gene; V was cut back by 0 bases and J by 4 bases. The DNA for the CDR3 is TGCGCCAGCAGCTTGGGGGGACAGGGGACTACCACCGGGGAGCTGTTTTTT. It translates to CASSLGGQGTTTGELFF.

CDR3 amino acids: CASSLGGNSYEQYF. CDR3 sequence (DNA): TGTGCCAGCAGCTTAGGTGGCAACTCCTACGAGCAGTACTTC. The rearrangement links TRBV7-2 to TRBJ2-7, with no clear D. The CDR3 is 14 residues long. The germline V gene encodes CDR1 SGHTA and CDR2 FQGNSA. V dropped 1 base and J dropped 0 bases, with 7 bases sitting between them.

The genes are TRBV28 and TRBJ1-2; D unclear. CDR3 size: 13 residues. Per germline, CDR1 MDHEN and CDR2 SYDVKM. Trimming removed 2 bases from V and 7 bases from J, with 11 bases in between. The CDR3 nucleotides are TGTGCCAGCAGTTTAGCGCCCCCGGTTGGCTACACCTTC. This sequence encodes CASSLAPPVGYTF.

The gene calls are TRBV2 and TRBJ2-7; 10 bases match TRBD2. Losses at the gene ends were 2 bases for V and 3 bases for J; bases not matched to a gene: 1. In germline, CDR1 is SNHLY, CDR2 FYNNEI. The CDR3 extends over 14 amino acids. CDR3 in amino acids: CASSELAGDYEQYF. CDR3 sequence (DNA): TGTGCCAGCAGTGAACTAGCGGGGGACTACGAGCAGTACTTC.

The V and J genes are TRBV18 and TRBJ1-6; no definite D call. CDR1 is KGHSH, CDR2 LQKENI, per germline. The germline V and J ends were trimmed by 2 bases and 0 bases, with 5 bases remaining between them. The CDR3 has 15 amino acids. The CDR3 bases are TGTGCCAGCTCACCATACAGCTCCTATAATTCACCCCTCCACTTT. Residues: CASSPYSSYNSPLHF. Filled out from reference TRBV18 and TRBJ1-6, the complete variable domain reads NAGVMQNPRHLVRRRGQEARLRCSPMKGHSHVYWYRQLPEEGLKFMVYLQKENIIDESGMPKERFSAEFPKEGPSILRIQQVVRGDSAAYFCASSPYSSYNSPLHFGNGTRLTVT.